These 9 T cell receptor beta chains came from one sample sequenced in a study of blood T cell repertoires in COVID-19 (TCRdb year 2020). The library was built by means of the immunoSEQ multiplex PCR assay. This immuneACCESS table, as held by TCRdb, lists in-frame sequences with V and J called but not all clones. Of the missing ones, under half trace to an unresolved V gene in checked studies; the others have no known cause. Present in this sample are 100,000 or so clones, around 84% of which were seen just once. About 2% of the sample is in the top ten clones. Sequencing was performed on peripheral blood. These receptor sequences come from a man between 70 and 80 years old with active or convalescent COVID-19.

This chain joins TRBV6-5 and TRBJ2-7; 8 bases agree with TRBD1. The CDR3 is 13 residues long. With 4 bases clipped from V and 6 bases from J, the junction kept 5 bases outside the gene matches. Germline V CDR1 and CDR2: MNHEY, SVGAGI. Here the CDR3 reads CASSLDRASEQYF. The CDR3 nucleotides are TGTGCCAGCAGTTTGGACAGGGCTTCCGAGCAGTACTTC.

V gene TRBV9 combines with J gene TRBJ2-2, with D uncertain. The CDR3 is 15 residues long. CDR1 is SGDLS and CDR2 is YYNGEE in the germline V gene. V was shortened by 3 bases and J by 5 bases, with 14 bases between the two germline ends. The CDR3 reads CASSEEARRTGELFF. DNA of the CDR3: TGTGCCAGCAGCGAAGAGGCCCGAAGGACCGGGGAGCTGTTTTTT.

The V gene is TRBV28, the J gene TRBJ1-1; a weak D match, TRBD1 (6 bases). The CDR3 consists of 13 residues. Germline CDR1 MDHEN, CDR2 SYDVKM. V dropped 1 base and J dropped 11 bases, with 14 bases sitting between them. CDR3 in amino acids: CASSLLGALGAFF. As DNA, the CDR3 is TGTGCCAGCAGTTTATTGGGGGCACTAGGGGCTTTCTTT.

This chain links TRBV28 with TRBJ2-7; 11 nucleotides match TRBD1. V lost 3 bases, J lost 6 bases, and 7 bases stayed unmatched. The CDR3 is 15 residues long. Per the germline V gene, CDR1 is MDHEN and CDR2 is SYDVKM. The CDR3 nucleotides read TGTGCCAGCAGTTTTCAAGGGACAGGGGGACGCGAGCAGTACTTC. Amino acid sequence: CASSFQGTGGREQYF.

The J gene is TRBJ2-3, the V gene TRBV7-3; no reliable D call. Germline assignment: CDR1 SGHTA and CDR2 FQGTGA. The CDR3 has 14 residues. Trimming stripped 5 bases from V and 5 bases from J, with 14 bases between. CDR3 DNA: TGTGCCAGCAGCCAGCAAGCGACGGAAGATACGCAGTATTTT. It specifies CASSQQATEDTQYF.

In this sample, this clone turned up once. This rearrangement joins TRBV28 to TRBJ2-5; 11 bases fit TRBD1. The CDR3 is 19 amino acids. CDR1 is MDHEN, CDR2 SYDVKM, per germline. The trim removed 2 bases at V and 2 bases at J, leaving 13 bases unmatched. CDR3 sequence: CASSLTRRTGTGGQETQYF. The CDR3 region has the DNA TGTGCCAGCAGTTTAACGAGGCGGACCGGGACAGGGGGTCAAGAGACCCAGTACTTC.

The V and J genes are TRBV6-1 and TRBJ2-5; 8 positions agree with TRBD2. CDR3 size: 16 residues. V lost 1 base and J lost 5; bases outside the gene matches: 9. Germline lookup yields CDR1 MNHNS and CDR2 SASEGT. The CDR3 DNA reads as TGTGCCAGCAGTGAAGAGGGCGGGGGGCCAGTGGAGACCCAGTACTTC. Encoded protein: CASSEEGGGPVETQYF.

The chain recombines TRBV3-1 (or the pseudogene TRBV3-2) with TRBJ1-1; 7 nucleotides match TRBD1. Trimming removed 2 bases from V and 11 bases from J; junction bases left unmatched: 8. Germline CDR1 is LGHDT and CDR2 is YNNKEL (reference sequence). CDR3 size: 13 residues. CDR3: CASSQSGGGGAFF. Written as DNA, the CDR3 is TGTGCCAGCAGCCAATCAGGGGGAGGAGGTGCTTTCTTT.

The rearrangement links TRBV19 to TRBJ2-2; D is perhaps TRBD2 (5 bases). The CDR3 covers 15 residues. Trimming took 0 bases from V and 5 from J, leaving 10 bases between them. Germline values: CDR1 LNHDA, CDR2 SQIVND (reference sequence). The CDR3 sequence: CASSIDRRGTGELFF. The DNA of the CDR3 is TGTGCCAGTAGTATAGACCGACGCGGGACCGGGGAGCTGTTTTTT.